The text below deals with one T cell receptor beta chain. There is no known antigen for this receptor. A read error may account for a junction end that differs from germline. The CDR3 holds 14 amino acids from the cysteine to the phenylalanine. Here the CDR3 DNA is all that survives: 42 bases in frame from base 1. CDR1 and CDR2 are drawn from the germline V gene: MNHEY, SVGAGI. TCR beta CDR3 regions were amplified by multiplex PCR using the immunoSEQ immune profiling system, following the manufacturer's instructions. An Illumina NextSeq system was used to carry out the sequencing. As for how the authors treated the data: Sequence data were processed on the immunoSEQ Analyzer platform, and clonality was calculated as the square root of Simpson's index of productive rearrangements. Jensen-Shannon distance served as the measure of similarity in V and J usage, while OLGA was used to compute CDR3 generation probabilities. Shared CDR3 sequences were searched in the immuneACCESS database (August 2020) and in VDJdb (December 2020). TCRdb holds this immuneACCESS table with in-frame rearrangements only. Some clones are missing; in checked studies, unresolved V genes explain under half, and the rest has no known cause. Clone size and the V and J calls come from that table; the DNA yielded D and trimming. In all, the sample holds 30,000 to 40,000 clones, and approximately 72% of those were seen once. The ten most abundant clones make up 0.75% to 0.85% of the sample.

The twin pairs came from the European Cystic Fibrosis Twin and Sibling Study Cohort, a cohort that recruited patients from roughly 160 CF clinics across 14 European countries. Zygosity and CFTR genotype were confirmed in-house, and zygosity was tested by multiplex PCR of nine short tandem repeat loci. Each twin gave a peripheral blood sample, and clinical parameters were documented on that same day of blood sampling. Phenol/chloroform extraction was used to isolate genomic DNA from peripheral blood cells, and the DNA was then kept in TE buffer at 4 degrees C. The source of the sample is a study of monozygotic twins with cystic fibrosis (dated by TCRdb to 2020 to 2023). With respect to the entire study: Barcoded libraries were prepared from three micrograms of fragmented DNA with roughly 14 PCR cycles. The study compared TCR beta repertoires within and between 16 monozygotic twin pairs with cystic fibrosis to assess genetic influence on V and J gene usage. Made up mostly of children and adolescents, the cohort included ten female and six male twin pairs ranging in age from roughly 2.0 to 36.4 years, with a median of about 9.5 years. On the day of blood sampling, twins were ranked among 1,060 cohort participants for weight-for-height and for FEVPerc (FEV1 disease centile). Data for three of the twin pairs had been reported previously in another context.

Study-level results and caveats: The cohort was small, and the number of shared CDR3s showed no association with age, concordance or disease severity. Simpson clonality was generally low (median about 0.0097), suggesting a naive-dominated repertoire, with higher clonality in the most severely affected patients. Significantly higher nucleotide-identical clonotype sharing was observed within monozygotic CF twin pairs than between unrelated CF individuals (P = 0.000026, Mann-Whitney). In 13 of 16 pairs, V gene usage most closely resembled the co-twin's, and the same held for J usage in 8 of 16 pairs, a pattern suggesting genetic constraints.

The clonotype comes from a girl between 5 and 17 years old with cystic fibrosis. Specimen: blood. Recombination connected TRBV6-5 to TRBJ2-2, with TRBD2 matching 8 junction bases. CDR3 sequence: CASRGLGDTGELFF. The DNA is TGTGCCAGCAGGGGACTAGGAGACACCGGCGAGCTGTTTTTT.